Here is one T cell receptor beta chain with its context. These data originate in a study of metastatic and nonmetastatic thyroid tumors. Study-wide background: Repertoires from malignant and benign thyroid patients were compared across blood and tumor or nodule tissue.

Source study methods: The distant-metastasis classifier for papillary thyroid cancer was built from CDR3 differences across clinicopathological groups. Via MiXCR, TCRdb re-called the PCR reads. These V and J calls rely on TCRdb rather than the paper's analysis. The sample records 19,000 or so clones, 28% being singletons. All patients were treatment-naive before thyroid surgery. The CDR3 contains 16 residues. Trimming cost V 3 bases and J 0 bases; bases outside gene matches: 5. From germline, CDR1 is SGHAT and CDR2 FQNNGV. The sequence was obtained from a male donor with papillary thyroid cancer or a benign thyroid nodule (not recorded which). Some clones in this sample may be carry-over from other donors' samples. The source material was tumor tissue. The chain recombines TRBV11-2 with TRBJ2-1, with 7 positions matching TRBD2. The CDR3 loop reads CASSFVGGSSYNEQFF. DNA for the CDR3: TGTGCCAGCAGCTTCGTGGGGGGGAGCTCCTACAATGAGCAGTTCTTC. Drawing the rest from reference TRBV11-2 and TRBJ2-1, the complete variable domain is EAGVAQSPRYKIIEKRQSVAFWCNPISGHATLYWYQQILGQGPKLLIQFQNNGVVDDSQLPKDRFSAERLKGVDSTLKIQPAKLEDSAVYLCASSFVGGSSYNEQFFGPGTRLTVL.